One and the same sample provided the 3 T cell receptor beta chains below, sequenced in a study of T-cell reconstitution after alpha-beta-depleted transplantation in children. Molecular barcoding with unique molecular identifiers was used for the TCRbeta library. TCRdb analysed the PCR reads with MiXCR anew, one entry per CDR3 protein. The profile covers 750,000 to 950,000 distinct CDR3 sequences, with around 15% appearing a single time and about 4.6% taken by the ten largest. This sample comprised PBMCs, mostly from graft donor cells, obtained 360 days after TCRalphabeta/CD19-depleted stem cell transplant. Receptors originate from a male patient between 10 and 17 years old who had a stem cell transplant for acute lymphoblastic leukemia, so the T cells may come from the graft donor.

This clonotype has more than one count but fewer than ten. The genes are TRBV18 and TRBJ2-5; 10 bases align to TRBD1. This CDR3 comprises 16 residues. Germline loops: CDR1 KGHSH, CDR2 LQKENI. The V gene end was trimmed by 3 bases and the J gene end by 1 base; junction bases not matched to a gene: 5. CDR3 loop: CASSPQGTGAQETQYF. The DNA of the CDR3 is TGTGCCAGCTCACCGCAGGGGACAGGGGCCCAAGAGACCCAGTACTTC. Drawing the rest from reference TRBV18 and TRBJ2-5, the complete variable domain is NAGVMQNPRHLVRRRGQEARLRCSPMKGHSHVYWYRQLPEEGLKFMVYLQKENIIDESGMPKERFSAEFPKEGPSILRIQQVVRGDSAAYFCASSPQGTGAQETQYFGPGTRLLVL.

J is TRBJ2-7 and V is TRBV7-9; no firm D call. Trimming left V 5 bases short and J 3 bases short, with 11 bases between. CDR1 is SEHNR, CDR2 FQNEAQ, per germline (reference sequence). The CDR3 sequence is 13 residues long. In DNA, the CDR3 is TGTGCCAGCAGCCCTCCGCAACTCTACGAGCAGTACTTC. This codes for CASSPPQLYEQYF.

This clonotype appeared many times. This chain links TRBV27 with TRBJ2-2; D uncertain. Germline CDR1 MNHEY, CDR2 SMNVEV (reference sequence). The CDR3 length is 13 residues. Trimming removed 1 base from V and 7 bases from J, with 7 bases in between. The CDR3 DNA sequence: TGTGCCAGCAGTTTATGGGTGAACGGGGAGCTGTTTTTT. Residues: CASSLWVNGELFF.